This TCR beta chain was observed in a study of blood T cell repertoires in COVID-19. The overall study: The United States, Italy and Spain provided the acute and convalescent COVID-19 samples. PBMCs, B-cell-depleted T cells, or T cells were the source of the cDNA or gDNA that made up the material.

The germline V gene has CDR1 SEHNR and CDR2 FQNEAQ (reference sequence). V lost 0 bases and J 8 bases, leaving 13 bases between the germline ends. The CDR3 sequence is 15 residues long. Source study methods: Reference gene primer amplification gave nucleated cell count estimates. Sequencing used immunoSEQ multiplex PCR; TCRdb keeps in-frame clones, though not all of them. V, J and clone size were drawn from that table, and D and trimming were deduced from the DNA. The table has about 140,000 clones, about 80% seen once. Sequencing was done on a sample of peripheral blood. The source of this sequence is an older woman with acute or convalescent COVID-19. The chain links TRBV7-9 to TRBJ1-4; D is uncertain. This CDR3 is CASSLAPSGLEKLFF. The CDR3 DNA reads TGTGCCAGCAGCTTAGCGCCTTCGGGATTAGAAAAACTGTTTTTT.